These 7 T cell receptor beta chains share one sample of origin, sequenced in a study of identical twins. TCRdb fed the 5' RACE reads into MiXCR, producing one record per CDR3 protein. The sample carries around 680,000 distinct CDR3 sequences, around 8.6% recorded once. These data also featured in a second study, about yellow fever vaccine responses in identical twins.

The material sequenced was PBMCs. All receptors come from a woman younger than 30 in good health.

The sample holds many counts of this clonotype. The rearrangement uses TRBV12-3 or TRBV12-4 and TRBJ1-5; 9 positions agree with TRBD1. The J segment lost 3 bases and the V segment lost 6 bases, leaving 9 bases of the junction unmatched. The CDR3 runs 16 residues. The CDR3 region has the DNA TGTGCCAGCAGCCCTCGACAGGGGGTATACAATCAGCCCCAGCATTTT. Protein sequence: CASSPRQGVYNQPQHF.

The V and J genes are TRBV20-1 and TRBJ2-5, with 7 bases identical to TRBD1. The germline gives CDR1 DFQATT, CDR2 SNEGSKA (reference sequence). V shed 3 bases, J shed 1 base, and the junction held 5 bases outside the gene matches. This CDR3 has 14 amino acids. CDR3 protein: CSARDGTVQETQYF. CDR3 coding DNA: TGCAGTGCTAGGGACGGGACAGTCCAAGAGACCCAGTACTTC.

This clonotype was counted ten times or more. The rearrangement uses TRBV7-2 and TRBJ2-5; 10 bases are a match to TRBD2. The CDR3 is 15 amino acids. V shed 4 bases, J shed 1 base, and the junction held 3 bases outside the gene matches. Germline CDR1 and CDR2: SGHTA and FQGNSA. The CDR3 DNA reads as TGTGCCAGCAGCTCGGGACTAGCGATCCAAGAGACCCAGTACTTC. Translating gives CASSSGLAIQETQYF. Variable domain in full (rest from reference TRBV7-2 and TRBJ2-5): GAGVSQSPSNKVTEKGKDVELRCDPISGHTALYWYRQSLGQGLEFLIYFQGNSAPDKSGLPSDRFSAERTGGSVSTLTIQRTQQEDSAVYLCASSSGLAIQETQYFGPGTRLLVL.

At least ten counts were recorded for this clonotype. V is TRBV5-1 and J is TRBJ1-1, with D possibly TRBD1 on 5 matching bases. Per the germline V gene, CDR1 is SGHRS and CDR2 is YFSETQ. V gave up 0 bases and J gave up 1 base, with 7 bases separating them. CDR3 length: 14 residues. DNA for the CDR3: TGCGCCAGCAGCTTGGCAGGGACGAACACTGAAGCTTTCTTT. The encoded protein is CASSLAGTNTEAFF.

This clonotype was detected many times. DNA for the CDR3: TGCAGTGCTAGACGAATTGGACTAGCGGGCACAGATACGCAGTATTTT. Its protein is CSARRIGLAGTDTQYF. The chain links TRBV20-1 to TRBJ2-3; 10 bases match TRBD2. V lost 2 bases to trimming and J lost 1 base; unmatched junction nucleotides: 6. CDR1 is DFQATT and CDR2 is SNEGSKA in the germline V gene (reference sequence). The CDR3 runs 16 residues.

The chain couples TRBV4-2 to TRBJ1-5; possible D gene TRBD1, 6 bases. The V end lost 0 bases, the J end lost 9 bases, and 15 bases lay between the germline ends. Germline V lookup: CDR1 LGHNA, CDR2 YNFKEQ. The CDR3 is 15 amino acids. The chain's CDR3 is CASSQDRDIGLPQHF. The DNA for the CDR3 is TGTGCCAGCAGCCAAGATAGGGACATAGGTTTGCCCCAGCATTTT.

The CDR3 reads CASSISGLAGTDTQYF. CDR3 nucleotide sequence: TGCGCCAGCAGCATCTCAGGACTAGCCGGCACAGATACGCAGTATTTT. The rearrangement uses TRBV5-1 and TRBJ2-3; 8 bases line up with TRBD2. The CDR3 length is 16 residues. Per the germline V gene, CDR1 is SGHRS and CDR2 is YFSETQ. Trimming cost V 4 bases and J 1 base; bases outside gene matches: 8.